This entry concerns a single T cell receptor (beta chain). This clonotype has a count of ten or more. What antigen it recognizes has not been identified. No base quality information exists; no much larger clone differs at one position. The CDR3 runs 15 amino acids, cysteine and phenylalanine included. Only the CDR3 region is kept as DNA, spanning 45 bases read in frame from base 1. V was cut back by 2 bases and J by 4 bases, leaving a gap of 15 bases between them. CDR1 and CDR2, per the germline V gene, are MNHEY and SVGEGT. The data are from a study of neurological immune-mediated disorders (dated by TCRdb to the late 2010s). A note on the overall study: Among the roughly 34 multiple sclerosis patients, relapsing-remitting MS was present in about 31 and secondary progressive MS was present in 3. The 85 to 110 TCR-beta libraries included longitudinal samples, technical triplicates and paired sorted CD4+ and CD8+ T-cell subsets alongside PBMC samples. The cohort was made up of 68 subjects, consisting of roughly 14 HAM/TSP patients, roughly 35 multiple sclerosis patients and about 20 healthy controls. Peripheral blood TCR-beta repertoires from patients with HTLV-I-associated myelopathy (HAM/TSP), patients with multiple sclerosis, and healthy controls were compared in the study using UMI-based sequencing. Overall study outcomes, separate from this receptor: No identical CDR3 amino acid sequences were shared among expanded clones across subjects, suggesting private TCR-beta repertoires in all groups. The MS cluster was not associated with any clinical or MRI features, and the authors stated that larger cohorts are needed. In phylogenetic analysis, the repertoires of 18 of 34 MS patients grouped into a cluster of related CDR3 sequences, which suggests a possible signature at the repertoire level. The highest TCR clonal expansion was observed in HAM/TSP patients, whereas the lowest was observed in MS patients, even when compared with healthy controls.

Unsorted PBMC libraries were generated from 2 million PBMCs stored in RNAlater at -80 °C until RNA extraction. The multiple sclerosis patients were enrolled in a US clinical protocol that evaluated disease progression with magnetic resonance imaging. Peripheral blood was subjected to Ficoll-Hypaque density gradient centrifugation to isolate PBMCs, which were then cryopreserved in liquid nitrogen. cDNA was synthesized by template-switch 5'RACE using a primer carrying a 10-nucleotide random unique molecular identifier by which each TCR transcript was tagged. Every sequencing run covered 15-18 subjects and yielded more than 160 million TCR-beta sequences. Total RNA was extracted with the RNeasy kit. The KAPA Real-time Library Amplification kit was used to amplify TCR-beta VDJ regions with primers targeting the TCR constant region and the 5'RACE anchor. Sample indexes and Illumina adaptors were added in a first PCR, after which library yield was increased in a second PCR. After Ampure bead purification, the roughly 650 bp TCR product was size-selected on a 2% E-gel SizeSelection system. Library quality was checked on a Bioanalyzer, concentration was measured with Qubit, and libraries were quantified with the Kapa Library Quantification kit before pooling. Paired-end 2 x 150 bp sequencing of the libraries was performed on an Illumina HiSeq 2500. To increase sequence diversity, about 25-30% phiX was spiked into each library pool. The source study handled its data this way. The UMI-based MiGEC pipeline processed quality-filtered reads and removed over 80% of raw TCR sequences during error correction. IMGT germline references were used for alignment of VDJ genes, and clonotypes were defined by a unique CDR3 amino acid sequence together with V-J genes. Clonal expansion, Shannon diversity and CDR3 relatedness were evaluated with VDJtools (CalcPairwiseDistances, ClusterSamples), while phylogenetic trees were built in CLCbio workbench. Expanded clones were defined as having at least 8 unique UMIs, based on coefficient-of-variation modelling across technical triplicates. Through fastp at Q25 and MiXCR, TCRdb rebuilt clones from the public reads, retaining in-frame beta chains. Entries are consolidated by CDR3 protein sequence, retaining the most common genes and DNA. None of the V and J calls come from the authors' own analysis; TCRdb made them. Here the sample has more than 60,000 distinct CDR3 sequences; about 3.7% occur a single time. The ten top clones hold 2.2% of the sample.

The origin of this receptor is a woman aged 50 to 60 with multiple sclerosis. This chain is built from TRBV6-2 or TRBV6-3 and TRBJ2-7; the D gene is tentatively TRBD1 or TRBD2, each matching 5 bases. Sequenced sample: PBMCs. Here the CDR3 is given as CASSYGPGAPYEQYF. The nucleotide sequence is TGTGCCAGCAGTTACGGCCCCGGGGCCCCTTACGAGCAGTACTTC.